This T cell receptor (beta chain) was found in a study of blood T cell repertoires in COVID-19. Overall study context: The United States, Italy and Spain supplied acute and convalescent COVID-19 samples. T cells, B-cell-depleted T cells, or PBMCs provided the cDNA or gDNA that served as material.

This CDR3 is built from 13 residues. Trimming pared 2 bases from V and 5 bases from J, leaving 10 bases between. Looked up from germline, CDR1 is SGDLS and CDR2 is YYNGEE. Study processing details: Cell counts per sample came from amplifying reference gene primers. Some clones are missing from TCRdb's copy, which holds only in-frame ones; the method was immunoSEQ multiplex PCR. V and J calls and clone size come straight from that table; D and trimming were deduced from the DNA. This table has approximately 190,000 clones, 83% appearing once. The chain has TRBV9 and TRBJ1-1; possibly TRBD1 for D (5 bases). Material: peripheral blood. The receptor was isolated from a woman aged 40-49 years with acute or convalescent COVID-19. This CDR3 is CASSVTAGTEAFF. The CDR3 bases are TGTGCCAGCAGCGTCACTGCAGGGACTGAAGCTTTCTTT.